The 2 T cell receptor beta chains below were found in one sample sequenced in a study of metastatic and nonmetastatic thyroid tumors. TCRdb re-clonotyped the PCR reads via MiXCR. The sample lists 8,500 to 13,000 clones, 28% seen once, with roughly a tenth in the top ten. Not a single patient had been given any form of treatment at any point before undergoing thyroid surgery. The specimen was tumor tissue. The receptor source for this set is a male donor with papillary thyroid cancer or a benign thyroid nodule (not recorded which). Some clones in this sample may be carry-over from other donors' samples.

This clone was seen only a few times. This chain uses TRBV28 with TRBJ2-7; TRBD2 agrees at 8 bases. In germline, CDR1 is MDHEN, CDR2 SYDVKM. Germline trimming cut 10 bases from V and 0 bases from J; bases unmatched to any gene: 8. This CDR3 contains 14 residues. CDR3 nucleotides: TGTGCCACCTCGGGCGGGAGGAGCTCCTACGAGCAGTACTTC. This sequence encodes CATSGGRSSYEQYF.

Regarding this clone: One end of the junction fails to match germline, which may point to a read error. This chain links TRBV6-1 with TRBJ1-1; D is possibly TRBD1 (6 bases). CDR1 is MNHNS, CDR2 SASEGT, per germline. The CDR3 totals 13 residues. Written as DNA, the CDR3 is TGTGCCAGCAGTCCACAGGGACCGGCTGAAGCCTTCTTT. Translated: CASSPQGPAEAFF.